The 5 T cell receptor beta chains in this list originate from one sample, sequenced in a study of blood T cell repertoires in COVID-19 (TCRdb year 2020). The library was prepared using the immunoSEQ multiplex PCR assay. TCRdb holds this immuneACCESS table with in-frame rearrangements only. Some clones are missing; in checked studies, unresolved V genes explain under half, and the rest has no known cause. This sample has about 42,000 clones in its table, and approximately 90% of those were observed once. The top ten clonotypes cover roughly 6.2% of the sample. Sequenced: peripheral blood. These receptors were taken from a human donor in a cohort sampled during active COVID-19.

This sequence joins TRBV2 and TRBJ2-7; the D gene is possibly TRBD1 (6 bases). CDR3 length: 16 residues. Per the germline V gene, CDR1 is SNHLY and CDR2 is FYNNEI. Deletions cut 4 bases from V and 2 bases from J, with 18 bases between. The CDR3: CASSGDRRLSTYEQYF. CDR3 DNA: TGTGCCAGCAGTGGAGACAGGCGACTAAGCACCTACGAGCAGTACTTC.

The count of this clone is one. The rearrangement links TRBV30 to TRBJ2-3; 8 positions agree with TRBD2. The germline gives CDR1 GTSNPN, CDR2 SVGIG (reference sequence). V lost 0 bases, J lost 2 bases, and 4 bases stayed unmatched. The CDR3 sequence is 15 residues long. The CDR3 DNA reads TGTGCCTGGAGTGTCAGTAGCGGGGACACAGATACGCAGTATTTT. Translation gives CAWSVSSGDTDTQYF. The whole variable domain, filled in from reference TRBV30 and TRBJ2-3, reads SQTIHQWPATLVQPVGSPLSLECTVEGTSNPNLYWYRQAAGRGLQLLFYSVGIGQISSEVPQNLSASRPQDRQFILSSKKLLLSDSGFYLCAWSVSSGDTDTQYFGPGTRLTVL.

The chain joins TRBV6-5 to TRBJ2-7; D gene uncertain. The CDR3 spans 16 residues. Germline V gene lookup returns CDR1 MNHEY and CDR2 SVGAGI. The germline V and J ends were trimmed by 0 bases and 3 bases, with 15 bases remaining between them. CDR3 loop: CASSYSIARSYYEQYF. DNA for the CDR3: TGTGCCAGCAGTTACTCGATTGCTCGATCCTACTACGAGCAGTACTTC.

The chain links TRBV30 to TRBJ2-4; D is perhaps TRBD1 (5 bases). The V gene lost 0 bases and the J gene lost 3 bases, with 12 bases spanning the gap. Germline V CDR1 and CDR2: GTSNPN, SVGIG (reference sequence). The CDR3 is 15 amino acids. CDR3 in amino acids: CAWSVVGVGKNIQYF. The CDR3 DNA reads TGTGCCTGGAGTGTGGTAGGGGTGGGCAAAAACATTCAGTACTTC. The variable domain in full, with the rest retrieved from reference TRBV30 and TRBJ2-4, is SQTIHQWPATLVQPVGSPLSLECTVEGTSNPNLYWYRQAAGRGLQLLFYSVGIGQISSEVPQNLSASRPQDRQFILSSKKLLLSDSGFYLCAWSVVGVGKNIQYFGAGTRLSVL.

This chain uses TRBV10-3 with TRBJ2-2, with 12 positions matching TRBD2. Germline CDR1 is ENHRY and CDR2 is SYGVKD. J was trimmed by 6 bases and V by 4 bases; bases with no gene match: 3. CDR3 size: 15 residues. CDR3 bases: TGTGCCATCAGTGGTCTAGCGGGAGGGCCCGGGGAGCTGTTTTTT. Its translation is CAISGLAGGPGELFF.